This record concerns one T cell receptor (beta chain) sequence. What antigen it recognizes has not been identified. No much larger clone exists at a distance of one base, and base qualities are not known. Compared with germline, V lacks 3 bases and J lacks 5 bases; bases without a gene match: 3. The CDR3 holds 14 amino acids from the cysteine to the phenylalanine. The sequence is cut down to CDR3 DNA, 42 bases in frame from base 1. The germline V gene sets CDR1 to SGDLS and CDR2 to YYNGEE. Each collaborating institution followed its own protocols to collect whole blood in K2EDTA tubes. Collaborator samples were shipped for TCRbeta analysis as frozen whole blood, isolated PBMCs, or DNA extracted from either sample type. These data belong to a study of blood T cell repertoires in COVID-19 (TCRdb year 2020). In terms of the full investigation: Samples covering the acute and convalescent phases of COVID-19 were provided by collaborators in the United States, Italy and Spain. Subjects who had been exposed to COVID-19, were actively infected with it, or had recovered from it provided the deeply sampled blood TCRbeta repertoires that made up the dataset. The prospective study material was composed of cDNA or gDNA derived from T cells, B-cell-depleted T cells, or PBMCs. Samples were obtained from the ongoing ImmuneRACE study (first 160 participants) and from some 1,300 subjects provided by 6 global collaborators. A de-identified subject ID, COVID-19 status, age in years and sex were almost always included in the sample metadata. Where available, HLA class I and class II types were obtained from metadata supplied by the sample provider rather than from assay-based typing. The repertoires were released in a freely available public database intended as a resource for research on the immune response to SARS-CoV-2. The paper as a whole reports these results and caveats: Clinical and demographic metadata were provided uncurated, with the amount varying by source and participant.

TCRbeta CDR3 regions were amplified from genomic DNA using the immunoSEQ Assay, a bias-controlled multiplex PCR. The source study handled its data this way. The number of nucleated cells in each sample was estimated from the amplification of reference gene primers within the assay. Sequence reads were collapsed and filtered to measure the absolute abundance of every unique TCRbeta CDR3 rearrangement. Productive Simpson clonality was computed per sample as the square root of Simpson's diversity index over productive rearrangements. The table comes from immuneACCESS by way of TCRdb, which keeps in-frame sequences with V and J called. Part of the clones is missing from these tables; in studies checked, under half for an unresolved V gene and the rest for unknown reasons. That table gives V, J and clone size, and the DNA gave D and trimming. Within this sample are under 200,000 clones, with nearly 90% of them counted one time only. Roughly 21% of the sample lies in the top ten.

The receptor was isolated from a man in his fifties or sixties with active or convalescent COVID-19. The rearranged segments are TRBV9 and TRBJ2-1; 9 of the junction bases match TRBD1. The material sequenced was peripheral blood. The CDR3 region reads CASSARDRDNEQFF. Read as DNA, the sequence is TGTGCCAGCAGCGCCCGGGACAGGGACAATGAGCAGTTCTTC.